Each of the 4 T cell receptor beta chains below was sequenced from the same sample in a study of response to subunit inactivated influenza vaccine. TCRdb re-analysed the RT-PCR reads in MiXCR, keeping a single row per CDR3 protein. The sample records more than 450,000 distinct CDR3 sequences, roughly 10% being singletons. The specimen was PBMCs from blood, collected on the day of vaccination. The receptor source for this set is a man aged 50-60 years who received an inactivated influenza vaccine.

At least ten counts were recorded for this clonotype. The rearrangement links TRBV7-2 to TRBJ2-4; D is undetermined. Germline-derived CDR1 and CDR2 are SGHTA and FQGNSA. The ends were cut back, 0 bases at V and 5 bases at J, with 8 bases in the middle. This CDR3 contains 14 residues. The CDR3 DNA sequence: TGTGCCAGCAGCTTAGCGCAGTTAGAAAACATTCAGTACTTC. It encodes CASSLAQLENIQYF.

A few counts support this clonotype. This chain connects TRBV6-1 to TRBJ1-2; D gene uncertain. The CDR3 length is 13 residues. V was clipped by 4 bases and J by 4 bases, with 10 bases between them. Germline CDR1 is MNHNS and CDR2 is SASEGT. This CDR3 is CASSGRLGYGYTF. The CDR3 region has the DNA TGTGCCAGCAGTGGTCGCTTGGGCTATGGCTACACCTTC.

This clonotype was seen at least ten times. This sequence joins TRBV15 and TRBJ2-1; D possibly corresponds to TRBD2 (6 bases). Trimming pared 0 bases from V and 0 bases from J, leaving 18 bases between. There are 19 residues in the CDR3. Germline values: CDR1 LNHNV, CDR2 YYDKDF (reference sequence). CDR3 coding DNA: TGTGCCACCAGCAGAGAGCTGGAGGTAGCGGTCAACTCCTACAATGAGCAGTTCTTC. Amino acids: CATSRELEVAVNSYNEQFF.

V usage is TRBV6-5 and J usage is TRBJ2-7; D gene ambiguous. The germline V and J ends were trimmed by 0 bases and 0 bases, with 18 bases remaining between them. Germline CDR1 is MNHEY and CDR2 is SVGAGI. The CDR3 extends over 18 amino acids. The CDR3 region is CASSYSRLKGPSSYEQYF. CDR3 DNA: TGTGCCAGCAGTTACTCAAGATTAAAGGGTCCTAGCTCCTACGAGCAGTACTTC.